These 2 T cell receptor beta chains came from one sample sequenced in a study of shared clonotypes between healthy human individuals. Profiling relied on immunoSEQ multiplex PCR, and the TCRdb table lists in-frame clones only, not all of them. The sample has 170,000 or so clones; 65% to 80% are singletons. Sequencing was done on a sample of memory CD4+ T cells sorted from blood. Regarding subset: CD45RA-negative fraction. These receptors all stem from a man aged 25 to 40 in good health.

The J gene is TRBJ2-3, the V gene TRBV28; weak D call: TRBD2 (5 bases). CDR3 length: 17 residues. Trimming took off 5 bases at V and 3 bases at J, with 21 bases between the two ends. Germline loops: CDR1 MDHEN, CDR2 SYDVKM. This CDR3 reads CASSEFSVGRRTDTQYF. The CDR3 DNA is TGTGCCAGCAGTGAATTCTCTGTGGGGAGACGTACAGATACGCAGTATTTT.

Comment on this clone: A junction boundary mismatches the germline segment, possibly from a read error. The chain is built from TRBV7-1 and TRBJ2-3; unclear D gene. TRBV7-1 has ORF status, its function being uncertain. The CDR3 spans 13 residues. The CDR3 here is CASSLDGTDTQYF. CDR3 DNA: TGTGCCAGCAGCTTAGACGGCACGGATACGCAGTATTTT.